This is a list of T cell receptor beta chains from one sample in a study of blood T cell repertoires in COVID-19. Profiling relied on immunoSEQ multiplex PCR, and the TCRdb table lists in-frame clones only, not all of them. The sample has 130,000 to 150,000 clones, 88% seen once. The specimen sequenced was peripheral blood. These receptors were collected from a man in his 70s with acute or convalescent COVID-19. Each CDR3 is given with its conserved first and last residue. A D gene is named only where the DNA matches it firmly. Clone size is shown for a subset of rows, as once, few, many or a class of expanded clone.

d_gene | abundance | j_gene | v_gene | CDR3aa | CDR3nt
- | - | TRBJ1-2 | TRBV4-1 | CASSQASGLGGGYTF | TGCGCCAGCAGCCAAGCCTCAGGATTAGGTGGAGGCTACACCTTC
TRBD2 | - | TRBJ2-2 | TRBV9 | CASSAGLAGSRGTGELFF | TGTGCCAGCAGCGCGGGACTAGCGGGAAGCCGCGGGACCGGGGAGCTGTTTTTT
- | - | TRBJ2-7 | TRBV6-5 | CASSRDYEQYF | TGTGCCAGCAGCCGAGACTACGAGCAGTACTTC
TRBD1 | - | TRBJ1-5 | TRBV19 | CASRDLTGGNQPQHF | TGTGCCAGTAGGGATTTGACAGGGGGGAATCAGCCCCAGCATTTT
TRBD1 | - | TRBJ1-1 | TRBV5-1 | CASSPGQGWDTEAFF | TGCGCCAGCAGCCCAGGACAGGGTTGGGACACTGAAGCTTTCTTT
TRBD1 | - | TRBJ2-2 | TRBV9 | CASSPGTGGTGELFF | TGTGCCAGCAGCCCTGGGACAGGGGGCACCGGGGAGCTGTTTTTT
- | - | TRBJ2-5 | TRBV5-1 | CASSLPGVQETQYF | TGCGCCAGCAGCTTGCCGGGGGTCCAAGAGACCCAGTACTTC
- | - | TRBJ1-3 | TRBV5-1 | CASSLSSDSSGNTIYF | TGCGCCAGCAGCTTGAGTTCGGACAGCTCTGGAAACACCATATATTTT
- | - | TRBJ2-7 | TRBV19 | CASSSRSPSGEQYF | TGTGCCAGTAGTTCCCGAAGCCCATCGGGCGAGCAGTACTTC
TRBD2 | - | TRBJ2-2 | TRBV19 | CASSIGGRDTGELFF | TGTGCCAGTAGTATCGGAGGGAGGGATACCGGGGAGCTGTTTTTT
- | - | TRBJ1-2 | TRBV10-1 | CASSESTGNYGYTF | TGCGCCAGCAGTGAGTCTACAGGGAACTATGGCTACACCTTC
- | - | TRBJ2-5 | TRBV27 | CASSLSPSLTNQETQYF | TGTGCCAGCAGTTTATCCCCATCCCTAACGAACCAAGAGACCCAGTACTTC
- | - | TRBJ2-6 | TRBV3-1/TRBV3-2 | CASSRTGTISSGANVLTF | TGTGCCAGCAGCCGGACCGGGACAATCAGCTCTGGGGCCAACGTCCTGACTTTC
- | - | TRBJ1-3 | TRBV6-5 | CASSFESSSGNTIYF | TGTGCCAGCAGTTTCGAATCCAGCTCTGGAAACACCATATATTTT
TRBD1 | - | TRBJ1-5 | TRBV28 | CASSLGDRNQPQHF | TGTGCCAGCAGTTTGGGGGACAGGAATCAGCCCCAGCATTTT
TRBD2 | - | TRBJ2-5 | TRBV14 | CASSRRGSGVQETQYF | TGTGCCAGCAGCCGAAGGGGCAGCGGGGTTCAAGAGACCCAGTACTTC
- | - | TRBJ2-7 | TRBV15 | CATSSSHRDEQYF | TGTGCCACCAGCTCCTCCCACAGGGACGAGCAGTACTTC
TRBD2 | - | TRBJ2-3 | TRBV7-9 | CATDGTSGASTDTQYF | TGTGCCACCGATGGGACTAGCGGGGCAAGCACAGATACGCAGTATTTT
TRBD1 | few | TRBJ1-5 | TRBV27 | CASSLPRQGVYSNQPQHF | TGTGCCAGCAGTTTACCTCGTCAGGGGGTCTATAGCAATCAGCCCCAGCATTTT
TRBD2 | - | TRBJ2-1 | TRBV5-1 | CASSPPGGGGNNEQFF | TGCGCCAGCAGCCCCCCGGGCGGGGGGGGAAACAATGAGCAGTTCTTC
TRBD2 | - | TRBJ2-1 | TRBV14 | CASRNSGGGYNEQFF | TGTGCCAGCAGGAACAGCGGGGGGGGTTACAATGAGCAGTTCTTC
TRBD2 | - | TRBJ2-5 | TRBV7-2 | CASSSAGTTKETQYF | TGTGCCAGCAGCTCGGCCGGGACTACAAAAGAGACCCAGTACTTC
- | - | TRBJ1-1 | TRBV7-6 | CASSLGEGRNTEAFF | TGTGCCAGCAGCTTAGGGGAGGGGAGGAACACTGAAGCTTTCTTT
- | - | TRBJ1-1 | TRBV4-2 | CASSQRGGTEAFF | TGTGCCAGCAGCCAAAGGGGTGGCACTGAAGCTTTCTTT
TRBD2 | - | TRBJ2-1 | TRBV30 | CAWSVTGGNEQFF | TGTGCCTGGAGTGTGACGGGGGGGAATGAGCAGTTCTTC
- | once | TRBJ2-1 | TRBV27 | CASSLSRISNEQFF | TGTGCCAGCAGTTTATCGCGGATATCCAATGAGCAGTTCTTC
TRBD2 | - | TRBJ2-2 | TRBV19 | CASSWGGNTGELFF | TGTGCCAGTAGTTGGGGGGGAAACACCGGGGAGCTGTTTTTT
- | - | TRBJ1-5 | TRBV5-6 | CASSLGLDQPQHF | TGTGCCAGCAGCTTGGGTTTAGATCAGCCCCAGCATTTT
TRBD1 | - | TRBJ2-3 | TRBV20-1 | CSASTGEVPDTQYF | TGCAGTGCTAGTACAGGGGAAGTTCCAGATACGCAGTATTTT
TRBD1 | - | TRBJ1-6 | TRBV11-2 | CASSLDRTGGNSPLHF | TGTGCCAGCAGCTTAGATCGGACAGGGGGAAATTCACCCCTCCACTTT
TRBD2 | - | TRBJ2-7 | TRBV5-4 | CASSEDLAGHSYEQYF | TGTGCCAGCAGCGAGGACCTAGCGGGGCACTCCTACGAGCAGTACTTC
- | - | TRBJ2-3 | TRBV7-3 | CASSTSDSGDTQYF | TGTGCCAGCAGCACCTCGGATTCGGGAGATACGCAGTATTTT
TRBD1 | - | TRBJ2-2 | TRBV5-1 | CASTTGAGTGELFF | TGCGCCAGCACGACAGGGGCTGGCACCGGGGAGCTGTTTTTT
TRBD1 | - | TRBJ2-5 | TRBV7-6 | CASRLGTAQETQYF | TGTGCCAGCAGACTCGGGACAGCCCAAGAGACCCAGTACTTC
- | - | TRBJ1-5 | TRBV11-2 | CASSPGTGYTNQPQHF | TGTGCCAGCAGCCCCGGTACAGGCTACACGAATCAGCCCCAGCATTTT
- | - | TRBJ1-1 | TRBV20-1 | CSASLTKTGGLTEAFF | TGCAGTGCTAGTCTAACGAAAACTGGGGGCTTGACTGAAGCTTTCTTT